This is a list of T cell receptor beta chains from one sample in a study of PD-1 blockade in mismatch repair-deficient tumors. Method: immunoSEQ multiplex PCR; TCRdb's copy keeps in-frame clones and lacks some. The sample holds roughly 130,000 clones, about nine tenths seen once. Sequencing was performed on peripheral blood, taken 70 to 73 weeks after starting pembrolizumab. The receptor source for this set is an adult with mismatch repair-deficient cancer. Both conserved end residues are part of each CDR3. The D gene is left open where the match is weak. The size field is filled for only some rows; it gives once, few, many or a size class.

d_gene	v_gene	len	j_gene	abundance	CDR3nt	CDR3aa
TRBD1	TRBV4-3	15	TRBJ2-7	medium-sized	TGCGCCAGCAGCCAAGAGACAGGGGGTTCCTACGAGCAGTACTTC	CASSQETGGSYEQYF
.	TRBV12-2	14	TRBJ2-1	.	TGTGCAAGTCGCTACGTAGCGGATTACAATGAGCAGTTCTTC	CASRYVADYNEQFF
.	TRBV27	13	TRBJ2-7	.	TGTGCCAGCAGTTTTTCGGCCCTTCTTGAGCAGTACTTC	CASSFSALLEQYF
.	TRBV4-1	15	TRBJ2-7	.	TGCGCCAGCAGCCAAGATCCGAAGGGTACGGCCGAGCAGTACTTC	CASSQDPKGTAEQYF
TRBD2	TRBV4-1	15	TRBJ2-7	once	TGCGCCAGCAGCCAGGCTACTAGCGGGAGCTACGAGCAGTACTTC	CASSQATSGSYEQYF
TRBD1	TRBV5-1	15	TRBJ2-7	.	TGCGCCAGCAGCCCCGCGACAGGGCACTCCTACGAGCAGTACTTC	CASSPATGHSYEQYF
.	TRBV19	14	TRBJ2-3	.	TGTGCCAGTAGTATGGGTGGCCGAACAGATACGCAGTATTTT	CASSMGGRTDTQYF
.	TRBV9	14	TRBJ1-2	.	TGTGCCAGCAGCGTACAGGGGCGCGCGAATGGCTACACCTTC	CASSVQGRANGYTF
TRBD1	TRBV5-1	15	TRBJ2-7	.	TGCGCCAGCAGCTCGTTCGGGACAGGGTACCACGAGCAGTACTTC	CASSSFGTGYHEQYF
TRBD2	TRBV13	12	TRBJ2-7	once	TGTGCCAGCAGCTTAAGCGGGGTCGAGCAGTACTTC	CASSLSGVEQYF
.	TRBV11-2	15	TRBJ1-2	.	TGTGCCAGCAGCTTAAGTGAGACACTGAACTATGGCTACACCTTC	CASSLSETLNYGYTF
TRBD2	TRBV5-6	16	TRBJ2-5	.	TGTGCCAGCAGCTTGCTGGGGCGGGGGTCGGGGGAGACCCAGTACTTC	CASSLLGRGSGETQYF
TRBD2	TRBV30	15	TRBJ2-5	.	TGTGCCTGGAGTGTCGCGGGAGGGCCTTGGGAGACCCAGTACTTC	CAWSVAGGPWETQYF
.	TRBV7-6	12	TRBJ2-7	.	TGTGCCAGCAGCCCTAACCCCTACGAGCAGTACTTC	CASSPNPYEQYF
.	TRBV4-1	15	TRBJ2-5	.	TGCGCCAGCAGCCATGGGGCGGGCACTCAAGAGACCCAGTACTTC	CASSHGAGTQETQYF
.	TRBV9	15	TRBJ2-3	.	TGTGCCAGCAGCGTAGGTCCAGGGGGCACAGATACGCAGTATTTT	CASSVGPGGTDTQYF
TRBD2	TRBV27	16	TRBJ2-2	.	TGTGCCAGCAGTTTCGCCCCTTGGACTAGCGCCGGGGAGCTGTTTTTT	CASSFAPWTSAGELFF
TRBD1	TRBV27	14	TRBJ2-7	.	TGTGCCAGCTCCCCCGGGACAGGTCTCCCCGAGCAGTACTTC	CASSPGTGLPEQYF
.	TRBV25-1	14	TRBJ2-5	.	TGTGCCAGCAGTGACGGGGAGAAACAAGAGACCCAGTACTTC	CASSDGEKQETQYF
.	TRBV7-9	12	TRBJ2-7	.	TGTGCCAGCAGCTCCGGACTAACCGAGCAGTACTTC	CASSSGLTEQYF
TRBD1	TRBV11-2	16	TRBJ2-1	.	TGTGCCAGCAGCTCCACAGGGGAGATCTCCTACAATGAGCAGTTCTTC	CASSSTGEISYNEQFF
TRBD2	TRBV27	16	TRBJ2-3	.	TGTGCCAGCAGTATGCGAGCGGGAGGGATCACAGATACGCAGTATTTT	CASSMRAGGITDTQYF
.	TRBV13	15	TRBJ2-5	once	TGTGCCAGCAGCGGTAGCCGGACCTCCGGCCAAACCCAGTACTTC	CASSGSRTSGQTQYF
.	TRBV9	16	TRBJ1-1	.	TGTGCCAGCAGCGTAACGGGGCAGCTAGAGAACACTGAAGCTTTCTTT	CASSVTGQLENTEAFF
.	TRBV9	15	TRBJ1-4	.	TGTGCCAGCAGCGAGGGGGACACCCGTGGTGAAAAACTGTTTTTT	CASSEGDTRGEKLFF
.	TRBV28	14	TRBJ2-3	.	TGTGCCAGTCAGTTCCTCGGGGGCACAGATACGCAGTATTTT	CASQFLGGTDTQYF
TRBD1	TRBV5-4	15	TRBJ2-7	.	TGTGCCAGCAGCTCACCGGGACAGGGGGCCTACGAGCAGTACTTC	CASSSPGQGAYEQYF
TRBD2	TRBV5-6	17	TRBJ2-4	.	TGTGCCAGCAGCCGGGAGGGTGCGGCCGGAGCCAAAAACATTCAGTACTTC	CASSREGAAGAKNIQYF
.	TRBV10-2	16	TRBJ2-2	.	TGCGCCAGCAGTGAGCGGAGTCAGGCGAACACCGGGGAGCTGTTTTTT	CASSERSQANTGELFF
TRBD1	TRBV13	18	TRBJ2-3	.	TGTGCCAGCAGCTTATTCCAGGACAGGGGTAGGGCGGCAGATACGCAGTATTTT	CASSLFQDRGRAADTQYF
.	TRBV7-9	15	TRBJ2-3	few	TGTGCCAGCAGCTTAGGAGGTGGAGTCACAGATACGCAGTATTTT	CASSLGGGVTDTQYF
TRBD2	TRBV7-2	16	TRBJ2-7	.	TGTGCCAGCAGCTTAGTTGGCCTAGCGGGAGTGGACGAGCAGTACTTC	CASSLVGLAGVDEQYF
.	TRBV5-6	16	TRBJ2-2	once	TGTGCCAGCAGCTCTGAGGGGGGAGTATACGCCGGGGAGCTGTTTTTT	CASSSEGGVYAGELFF
.	TRBV4-3	14	TRBJ2-7	.	TGCGCCAGCAGCCATTTGGCAGGGAGCTACGAGCAGTACTTC	CASSHLAGSYEQYF
TRBD2	TRBV10-2	14	TRBJ2-1	.	TGCGCCAGCAGTTTGCTAGCGGGAGGTGATGAGCAGTTCTTC	CASSLLAGGDEQFF
.	TRBV27	15	TRBJ2-7	.	TGTGCCAGCAGTTCCCCACTGAGGGGGACCTACGAGCAGTACTTC	CASSSPLRGTYEQYF
TRBD1	TRBV27	14	TRBJ2-2	.	TGTGCCAGCAGGACAGGGCTGAACACCGGGGAGCTGTTTTTT	CASRTGLNTGELFF